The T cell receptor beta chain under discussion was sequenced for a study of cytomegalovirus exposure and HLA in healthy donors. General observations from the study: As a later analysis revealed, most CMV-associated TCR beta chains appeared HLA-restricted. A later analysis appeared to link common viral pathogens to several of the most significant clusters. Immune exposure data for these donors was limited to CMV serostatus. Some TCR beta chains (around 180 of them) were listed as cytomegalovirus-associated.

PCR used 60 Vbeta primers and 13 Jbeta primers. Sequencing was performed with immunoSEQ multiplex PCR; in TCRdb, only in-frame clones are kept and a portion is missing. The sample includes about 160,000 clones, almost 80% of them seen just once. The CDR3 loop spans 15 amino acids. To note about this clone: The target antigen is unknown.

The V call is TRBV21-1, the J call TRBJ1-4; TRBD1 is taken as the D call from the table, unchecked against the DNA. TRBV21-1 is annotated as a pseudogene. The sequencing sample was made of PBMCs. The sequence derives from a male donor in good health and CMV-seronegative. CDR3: CASSKKGQGAEKLFF. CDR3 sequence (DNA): TGTGCCAGCAGCAAAAAGGGACAGGGCGCTGAAAAACTGTTTTTT.